These T cell receptor beta chains were read from a single sample in a study of blood T cells in healthy people across ages. TCRdb re-derived calls from the 5' RACE reads in MiXCR, one entry per CDR3 protein. The table shows 1.5 million to 2 million distinct CDR3 sequences, with approximately 40% occurring only once. Sample: blood. These receptors originate from a human donor in good health. CDR3s include the opening cysteine and the closing phenylalanine or tryptophan. The D gene is left open where the match is weak. Part of the rows lack a size; the others show once, few, many or a class for expanded clones.

TRBV29-1,-,TRBJ1-2,-,CSVKRDGANYGYTF,TGCAGCGTTAAGAGGGATGGGGCTAACTATGGCTACACCTTC
TRBV7-9,TRBD1,TRBJ2-1,-,CAGQGFLMETQFF,TGTGCCGGACAGGGTTTTTTGATGGAGACCCAGTTCTTC
TRBV6-2/TRBV6-3,-,TRBJ2-1,many,CASSYSEGGPDEQFF,TGTGCCAGCAGTTACTCGGAGGGGGGTCCCGATGAGCAGTTCTTC
TRBV5-5,TRBD1,TRBJ1-6,-,CASSQGQGSYSPLHF,TGTGCCAGCAGCCAAGGACAGGGCTCCTACTCACCCCTCCACTTT
TRBV2,TRBD2,TRBJ2-7,-,CASSEWGLAGYEQYF,TGTGCCAGCAGTGAGTGGGGCCTAGCGGGATACGAGCAGTACTTC
TRBV7-9,-,TRBJ2-1,few,CASSPRGVRASSYNEQFF,TGTGCCAGCAGCCCTAGAGGAGTCAGGGCCAGCTCCTACAATGAGCAGTTCTTC
TRBV5-1,TRBD1,TRBJ1-2,-,CASSLASGGDGYTF,TGCGCCAGCAGCTTGGCATCAGGGGGCGATGGCTACACCTTC
TRBV6-6,TRBD1,TRBJ1-2,-,CASRCTQGSDGYTF,TGTGCCAGCAGATGTACACAGGGGTCGGATGGCTACACCTTC
TRBV4-3,-,TRBJ2-3,few,CASSQDRRARDTQYF,TGCGCCAGCAGCCAAGATAGGCGAGCCCGGGATACGCAGTATTTT
TRBV20-1,TRBD2,TRBJ2-3,-,CSARHFREGTDTQYF,TGCAGTGCTCGTCATTTCAGGGAGGGGACAGATACGCAGTATTTT
TRBV3-1,-,TRBJ2-5,-,CASSRDTGTQETQYF,TGTGCCAGCAGCCGGGACACTGGCACTCAAGAGACCCAGTACTTC
TRBV27,TRBD1,TRBJ1-2,few,CASSKTRDRGNYGYTF,TGTGCCAGCAGCAAGACCCGGGACAGGGGAAACTATGGCTACACCTTC
TRBV5-6,-,TRBJ2-1,few,CASSMRTGNDNEQFF,TGTGCCAGCAGTATGCGGACTGGCAACGACAATGAGCAGTTCTTC
TRBV7-2,TRBD1,TRBJ2-1,-,CASSPDRGRHNEQFF,TGTGCCAGCAGCCCGGACAGGGGTAGACACAATGAGCAGTTCTTC
TRBV6-1,TRBD1,TRBJ1-2,-,CAGSPGAGTGYGYGYTF,TGTGCCGGCAGTCCAGGAGCCGGGACAGGGTACGGCTATGGCTACACCTTC
TRBV27,-,TRBJ1-1,few,CASSLWGWNTEAFF,TGTGCCAGCAGTTTATGGGGGTGGAACACTGAAGCTTTCTTT
TRBV5-6,-,TRBJ2-1,-,CASSLGEQFGQFF,TGTGCCAGCAGCTTGGGGGAACAGTTCGGTCAGTTCTTC
TRBV12-3/TRBV12-4,TRBD1,TRBJ2-1,-,CASCYRGRVEQFF,TGTGCCAGCTGCTACAGGGGTAGGGTTGAGCAGTTCTTC
TRBV5-5,-,TRBJ2-4,-,CASSLDWAPYNEQYF,TGTGCCAGCAGCCTGGACTGGGCCCCCTACAATGAGCAGTACTTC
TRBV28,TRBD1,TRBJ1-2,-,CASGQGDTGGYTF,TGTGCCAGCGGACAGGGAGATACGGGTGGCTACACCTTC
TRBV20-1,TRBD1,TRBJ1-5,-,CSARWDRQDNQPQHF,TGCAGTGCTAGATGGGACAGGCAAGACAATCAGCCCCAGCATTTT
TRBV5-1,-,TRBJ2-5,once,CASSLYNSQETQYF,TGCGCCAGCAGCTTGTACAACAGCCAAGAGACCCAGTACTTC
TRBV5-6,-,TRBJ1-5,few,CTSSLWVGQPQHF,TGTACCAGCAGCTTATGGGTTGGACAGCCCCAGCATTTT
TRBV7-8,-,TRBJ2-7,few,CASSQSLGLDYEQYF,TGTGCCAGCAGCCAATCCCTGGGACTCGACTACGAGCAGTACTTC
TRBV4-3,TRBD2,TRBJ2-5,-,CASSQDIGGGQEIQYF,TGCGCCAGCAGCCAAGATATCGGGGGGGGACAAGAGATCCAGTACTTC
TRBV5-1,TRBD2,TRBJ2-3,-,CASSLAAGLAGEDTQYF,TGCGCCAGCAGCTTGGCGGCGGGACTAGCGGGGGAAGATACGCAGTATTTT
TRBV7-3,-,TRBJ2-5,few,CASSSEGLPPTQETQYF,TGTGCCAGCAGCTCGGAGGGACTCCCCCCCACACAAGAGACCCAGTACTTC
TRBV7-2,-,TRBJ1-5,few,CASSLDVSGRRDQPQHF,TGTGCCAGCAGCTTAGACGTTTCGGGGAGGAGGGATCAGCCCCAGCATTTT
TRBV6-2/TRBV6-3,-,TRBJ1-1,-,CASIPREDTEAFF,TGTGCCAGCATTCCCCGGGAGGACACTGAAGCTTTCTTT
TRBV20-1,-,TRBJ1-1,-,CSARVTGRTEAFF,TGCAGTGCTAGAGTGACAGGAAGGACTGAAGCTTTCTTT
TRBV4-3,-,TRBJ2-1,-,CASSHPQGEGYNEQFF,TGCGCCAGCAGCCACCCCCAGGGGGAGGGTTACAATGAGCAGTTCTTC
TRBV7-9,TRBD2,TRBJ2-3,-,CASSLGVAGVTDTQYF,TGTGCCAGCAGCTTAGGAGTGGCGGGGGTCACAGATACGCAGTATTTT
TRBV5-1,TRBD2,TRBJ2-1,once,CASSLLGVVAGAYNEQFF,TGCGCCAGCAGCTTGTTAGGTGTGGTAGCGGGGGCTTACAATGAGCAGTTCTTC
TRBV29-1,TRBD2,TRBJ2-7,once,CSVASGRAYEQYF,TGCAGCGTTGCTAGCGGGAGAGCATACGAGCAGTACTTC
TRBV12-3/TRBV12-4,TRBD2,TRBJ2-4,-,CASRYRSGDGKNEQYF,TGTGCCAGCAGATATAGAAGCGGGGACGGTAAGAATGAGCAGTACTTC
TRBV9,TRBD2,TRBJ2-1,-,CASSVGGGGLNEQFF,TGTGCCAGCAGCGTAGGCGGGGGGGGCCTTAATGAGCAGTTCTTC
TRBV5-6,-,TRBJ2-1,-,CASSLEEGGTNEQFF,TGTGCCAGCAGCCTGGAGGAGGGGGGCACAAATGAGCAGTTCTTC
TRBV6-1,-,TRBJ2-7,-,CASSEVRDSPYEQYF,TGTGCCAGCAGTGAAGTGCGGGACAGCCCCTACGAGCAGTACTTC
TRBV10-3,-,TRBJ2-7,-,CAINSNLPYEQYF,TGTGCCATCAACAGCAATCTCCCCTACGAGCAGTACTTC
TRBV7-2,TRBD2,TRBJ2-5,few,CASSLRGSGHQETQYF,TGTGCCAGCAGCTTGAGAGGTAGCGGGCACCAAGAGACCCAGTACTTC
TRBV5-5,-,TRBJ1-1,-,CASSLVGGSTEAFF,TGTGCCAGCAGCTTGGTAGGGGGTTCCACTGAAGCTTTCTTT
TRBV11-2,-,TRBJ1-4,few,CASSLLGSNEKLFF,TGTGCCAGCAGCTTACTAGGGTCTAATGAAAAACTGTTTTTT
TRBV12-3/TRBV12-4,TRBD1,TRBJ2-5,-,CATNSGQNGETQYF,TGTGCCACTAACTCGGGACAGAATGGGGAGACCCAGTACTTC
TRBV12-3/TRBV12-4,-,TRBJ2-5,-,CASRGGTGAQETQYF,TGTGCCAGCAGGGGGGGAACAGGGGCGCAAGAGACCCAGTACTTC
TRBV9,TRBD1,TRBJ2-5,few,CASSARDSQETQYF,TGTGCCAGCAGCGCCCGGGACAGCCAAGAGACCCAGTACTTC
TRBV7-8,-,TRBJ2-3,-,CASRPLLEDTQYF,TGTGCCAGCAGGCCCCTATTAGAGGATACGCAGTATTTT
TRBV7-3,-,TRBJ1-1,-,CASAGGANTEAFF,TGTGCCAGCGCTGGTGGGGCGAACACTGAAGCTTTCTTT
TRBV28,-,TRBJ1-2,few,CASSLQPGAGYTF,TGTGCCAGCAGTTTACAGCCAGGGGCCGGCTACACCTTC
TRBV5-6,TRBD1,TRBJ2-1,-,CASSYQGTGVHEQFF,TGTGCCAGCAGCTACCAGGGGACAGGGGTACATGAGCAGTTCTTC
TRBV7-2,TRBD2,TRBJ2-5,-,CASSLTSEVVETQYF,TGTGCCAGCAGCTTGACTAGCGAGGTTGTCGAGACCCAGTACTTC
TRBV7-8,TRBD1,TRBJ1-5,few,CASSSETGDQPQHF,TGTGCCAGCAGCTCCGAGACAGGGGATCAGCCCCAGCATTTT
TRBV5-5,-,TRBJ1-2,-,CASSATGQGSYGYTF,TGTGCCAGCAGCGCCACGGGGCAGGGCTCCTATGGCTACACCTTC
TRBV7-2,-,TRBJ1-1,few,CASSHGTPERYTEAFF,TGTGCCAGCAGCCATGGAACCCCCGAGAGATACACTGAAGCTTTCTTT